This T cell receptor beta chain was sequenced in a study of T cell clones after liver transplantation. Across the whole study: In this trial, immunosuppression withdrawal was attempted within 2 years of liver transplant. TCRbeta sequencing after a pre-transplant mixed lymphocyte reaction identified graft-donor-reactive clones, later tracked in post-transplant blood.

Details on this clone: Its antigen is still unknown.

CDR1 is SGHRS, CDR2 YFSETQ, per germline. This CDR3 spans 17 amino acids. V shed 4 bases and J shed 1 base, with 17 bases lying between them. Alloreactive TCRbeta sequences came from sequencing proliferating CFSE-low cells in the MLR. Stimulators were graft donor PBMCs, splenocytes, lymph-node cells, or third-party PBMCs for pre-transplant recipient cells. Generated by immunoSEQ multiplex PCR, the TCRdb table keeps only in-frame clones and is missing some. The sample lists about 5,800 clones, 30% to 35% occurring once. The chain recombines TRBV5-1 with TRBJ2-2; possible D gene TRBD1, 6 bases. The sequence was collected from a human patient who received a liver transplant. Part of the T cells may come from the graft donor. Input material: CD4+ T cells from cultured PBMCs. The CDR3: CASSPGDPRLNTGELFF. As DNA, the CDR3 is TGCGCCAGCAGCCCAGGGGACCCCCGACTGAACACCGGGGAGCTGTTTTTT.